This entry lists 9 T cell receptor beta chains sequenced from one sample in a study of human T cells and chemical hapten exposure. TCRdb processed the RACE reads anew with MiXCR; each CDR3 protein has one entry. This table has under 95,000 distinct CDR3 sequences, approximately 9% appearing once. Time point given: healthy volunteer bleed at 2 weeks. Before extraction, the whole blood was not fractionated, and total RNA was taken from it. Specimen: whole blood. Receptor source: a female donor in good health. Some clones in this sample may be carry-over from other donors' samples.

This clonotype was counted a few times. At one end the junction does not follow the germline gene, possibly because of a read error. J is TRBJ1-2 and V is TRBV2; 11 bases fit TRBD1. The V gene's germline CDR1 is SNHLY and CDR2 FYNNEI. This CDR3 contains 14 residues. The CDR3 nucleotides read TGTGCCAGCAGCTGGACAGGGGGCAACTACGGCTACACCTTC. Protein product: CASSWTGGNYGYTF. The full variable domain, its missing parts supplied by reference TRBV2 and TRBJ1-2, is EPEVTQTPSHQVTQMGQEVILRCVPISNHLYFYWYRQILGQKVEFLVSFYNNEISEKSEIFDDQFSVERPDGSNFTLKIRSTKLEDSAMYFCASSWTGGNYGYTFGSGTRLTVV.

This rearrangement joins TRBV29-1 to TRBJ2-2; no clear D. With 5 bases removed from V and 3 bases from J, the gap between germline ends came to 10 bases. The CDR3 consists of 13 residues. Germline CDR1 and CDR2: SQVTM and ANQGSEA. In nucleotides, the CDR3 is TGCAGCGTTCCCATGACCTACACCGGGGAGCTGTTTTTT. It yields the protein CSVPMTYTGELFF.

The V gene is TRBV6-5, the J gene TRBJ2-1; tentative D call: TRBD2 (5 bases). Germline V gene lookup returns CDR1 MNHEY and CDR2 SVGAGI. V lost 6 bases, J lost 10 bases, and 13 bases lay in between. This CDR3 has 12 amino acids. CDR3 in DNA: TGTGCCAGCAGGTACCCGGGGTCGGAGCAGTTCTTC. The encoded protein is CASRYPGSEQFF.

Here the CDR3 reads CSASPGMNTGELFF. CDR3 in DNA: TGCAGTGCTAGTCCCGGGATGAACACCGGGGAGCTGTTTTTT. The gene calls are TRBV20-1 and TRBJ2-2, with a possible D match to TRBD2 (5 bases). The germline CDR1 and CDR2 sequences are DFQATT and SNEGSKA (reference sequence). V lost 3 bases and J lost 1, with 9 bases in between. This CDR3 comprises 14 residues.

On this clonotype: A much larger clone is a single base away; this may be a read error. The rearrangement joins TRBV29-1 to TRBJ1-2, with D maybe TRBD1 (5 bases). The CDR3 length is 14 residues. Per the germline V gene, CDR1 is SQVTM and CDR2 is ANQGSEA. The CDR3 nucleotides read TGCAGCGCTGAAGGTCGAGGGGCGGACTATGGCTACACCTTC. It yields the protein CSAEGRGADYGYTF.

This clonotype was seen only a few times. V gene TRBV4-1 combines with J gene TRBJ2-1, with D perhaps matching TRBD1 (6 bases). V was pared by 3 bases and J by 6 bases, with 15 bases between. Per germline, CDR1 MGHRA and CDR2 YSYEKL. The length of the CDR3 is 15 residues. CDR3 protein: CASSQEPSGVNEQFF. The CDR3 coding sequence is TGCGCCAGCAGCCAGGAACCCTCAGGGGTCAATGAGCAGTTCTTC.

This clonotype was detected only a few times. The gene calls are TRBV6-2 or TRBV6-3 and TRBJ2-3, with D possibly TRBD2 on 6 matching bases. CDR1 is MNHEY and CDR2 is SVGEGT in the germline V gene. The length of the CDR3 is 15 residues. Trimming removed 5 bases at V and 1 base at J, with 13 bases between. Written as DNA, the CDR3 is TGTGCCAGCAGTCTTAGCGGCCTTGGCACAGATACGCAGTATTTT. Translating it yields CASSLSGLGTDTQYF.

The chain links TRBV2 to TRBJ2-7; 7 positions match TRBD1. The CDR3 extends over 16 amino acids. Germline lookup yields CDR1 SNHLY and CDR2 FYNNEI. J gave up 7 bases and V 2 bases, and 14 bases lay outside the gene matches. The CDR3 protein is CASSEKAGTVLREQYF. The CDR3 nucleotides read TGTGCCAGCAGTGAAAAAGCCGGGACAGTCCTTAGAGAGCAGTACTTC.

This clonotype turned up a few times. The V gene is TRBV20-1, the J gene TRBJ2-7; D might be TRBD1 (5 bases). This CDR3 region has 14 residues. Germline V lookup: CDR1 DFQATT, CDR2 SNEGSKA (reference sequence). V shed 0 bases and J shed 2 bases, with 11 bases lying between them. The chain's CDR3 is CSARDIRGTYEQYF. DNA of the CDR3: TGCAGTGCTAGAGATATAAGGGGAACCTACGAGCAGTACTTC.